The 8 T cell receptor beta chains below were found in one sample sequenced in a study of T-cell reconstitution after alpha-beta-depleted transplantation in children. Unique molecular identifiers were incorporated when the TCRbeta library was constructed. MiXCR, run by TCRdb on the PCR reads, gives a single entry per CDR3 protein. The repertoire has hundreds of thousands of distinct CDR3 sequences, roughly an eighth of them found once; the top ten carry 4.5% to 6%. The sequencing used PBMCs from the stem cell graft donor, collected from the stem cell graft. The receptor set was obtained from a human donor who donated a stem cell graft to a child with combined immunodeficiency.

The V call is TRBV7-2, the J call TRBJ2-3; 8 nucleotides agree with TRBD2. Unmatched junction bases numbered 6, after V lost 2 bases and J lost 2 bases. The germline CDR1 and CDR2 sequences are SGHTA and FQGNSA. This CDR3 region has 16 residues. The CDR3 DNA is TGTGCCAGCAGCTTATTGGGCGGGAGGAACACAGATACGCAGTATTTT. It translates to CASSLLGGRNTDTQYF. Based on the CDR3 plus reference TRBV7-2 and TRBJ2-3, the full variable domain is GAGVSQSPSNKVTEKGKDVELRCDPISGHTALYWYRQSLGQGLEFLIYFQGNSAPDKSGLPSDRFSAERTGGSVSTLTIQRTQQEDSAVYLCASSLLGGRNTDTQYFGPGTRLTVL.

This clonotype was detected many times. CDR3: CASTRVGGAYNEQFF. The CDR3 bases are TGTGCCAGCACCCGTGTGGGGGGCGCCTACAATGAGCAGTTCTTC. The chain uses TRBV7-9 and TRBJ2-1, with D possibly being TRBD1 or TRBD2 (6 bases each). Looked up from germline, CDR1 is SEHNR and CDR2 is FQNEAQ (reference sequence). V was trimmed by 7 bases and J by 2 bases, leaving 15 bases between them. The CDR3 is 15 residues long.

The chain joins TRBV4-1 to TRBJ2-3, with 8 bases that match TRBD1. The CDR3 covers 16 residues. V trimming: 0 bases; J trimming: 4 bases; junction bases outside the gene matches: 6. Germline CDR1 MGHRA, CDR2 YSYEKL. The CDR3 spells CASSQEDRVGADTQYF. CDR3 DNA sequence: TGCGCCAGCAGCCAAGAGGACAGGGTAGGGGCAGATACGCAGTATTTT.

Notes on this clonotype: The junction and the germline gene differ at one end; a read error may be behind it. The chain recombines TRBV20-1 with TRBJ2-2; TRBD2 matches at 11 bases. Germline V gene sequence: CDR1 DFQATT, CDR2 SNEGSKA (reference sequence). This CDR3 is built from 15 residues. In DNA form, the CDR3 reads TGCAGTGCCAGAGGGGTAGCGGGAGGGCCGGGGGAGCTGTTTTTT. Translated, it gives CSARGVAGGPGELFF.

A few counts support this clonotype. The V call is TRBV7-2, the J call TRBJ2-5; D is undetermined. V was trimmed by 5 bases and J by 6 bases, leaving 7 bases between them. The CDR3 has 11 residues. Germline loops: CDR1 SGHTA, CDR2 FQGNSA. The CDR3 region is CASSPDQTQYF. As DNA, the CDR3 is TGTGCCAGCAGCCCCGACCAGACCCAGTACTTC.

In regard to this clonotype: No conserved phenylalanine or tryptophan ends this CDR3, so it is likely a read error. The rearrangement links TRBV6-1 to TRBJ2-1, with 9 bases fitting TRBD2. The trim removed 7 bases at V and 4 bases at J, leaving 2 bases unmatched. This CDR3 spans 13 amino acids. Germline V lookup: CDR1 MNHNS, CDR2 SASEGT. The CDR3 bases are TGTGCCAGCAAGCGGGGGGAATACAATGAGCAGTTCCTC. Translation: CASKRGEYNEQFL.

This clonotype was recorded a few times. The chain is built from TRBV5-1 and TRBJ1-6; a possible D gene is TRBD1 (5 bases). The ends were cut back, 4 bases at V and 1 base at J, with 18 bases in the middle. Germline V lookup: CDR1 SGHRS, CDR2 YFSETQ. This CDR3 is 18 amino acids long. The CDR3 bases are TGCGCCAGCAGCCTGGGACTTCCTCCAGGATCCTATAATTCACCCCTCCACTTT. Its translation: CASSLGLPPGSYNSPLHF. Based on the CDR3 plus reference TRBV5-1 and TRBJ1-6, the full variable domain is KAGVTQTPRYLIKTRGQQVTLSCSPISGHRSVSWYQQTPGQGLQFLFEYFSETQRNKGNFPGRFSGRQFSNSRSEMNVSTLELGDSALYLCASSLGLPPGSYNSPLHFGNGTRLTVT.

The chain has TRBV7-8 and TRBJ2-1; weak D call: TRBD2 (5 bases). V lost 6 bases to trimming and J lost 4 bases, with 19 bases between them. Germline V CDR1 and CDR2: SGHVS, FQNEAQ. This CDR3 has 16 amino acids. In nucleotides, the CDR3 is TGTGCCAGCAGGAGAATTAGTGGACTTTTTTACAATGAGCAGTTCTTC. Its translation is CASRRISGLFYNEQFF. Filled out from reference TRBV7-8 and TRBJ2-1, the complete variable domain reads GAGVSQSPRYKVAKRGQDVALRCDPISGHVSLFWYQQALGQGPEFLTYFQNEAQLDKSGLPSDRFFAERPEGSVSTLKIQRTQQEDSAVYLCASRRISGLFYNEQFFGPGTRLTVL.